Sequencing of this TCR beta chain was carried out in a study of blood T cell repertoires in COVID-19. Clones were read by immunoSEQ multiplex PCR, and TCRdb kept only the in-frame ones, dropping some. The sample has more than 450,000 clones; 75% to 90% are singletons. Germline V CDR1 and CDR2: SEHNR, FQNEAQ (reference sequence). The CDR3 is 16 residues long. The J segment lost 3 bases and the V segment lost 4 bases, leaving 4 bases of the junction unmatched. Across about two dozen US areas, participants ranged in age from about 18 to 90 years. The chain uses TRBV7-9 and TRBJ1-6; 9 bases are shared with TRBD1. The origin of this receptor is a woman in her late teens or twenties who had recovered from COVID-19. Source material: PBMCs or T cells enriched from blood (not recorded which). The chain's CDR3 is CASSSSDRGYNSPLHF. The CDR3 region has the DNA TGTGCCAGCAGCTCTTCGGACAGGGGCTATAATTCACCCCTCCACTTT.